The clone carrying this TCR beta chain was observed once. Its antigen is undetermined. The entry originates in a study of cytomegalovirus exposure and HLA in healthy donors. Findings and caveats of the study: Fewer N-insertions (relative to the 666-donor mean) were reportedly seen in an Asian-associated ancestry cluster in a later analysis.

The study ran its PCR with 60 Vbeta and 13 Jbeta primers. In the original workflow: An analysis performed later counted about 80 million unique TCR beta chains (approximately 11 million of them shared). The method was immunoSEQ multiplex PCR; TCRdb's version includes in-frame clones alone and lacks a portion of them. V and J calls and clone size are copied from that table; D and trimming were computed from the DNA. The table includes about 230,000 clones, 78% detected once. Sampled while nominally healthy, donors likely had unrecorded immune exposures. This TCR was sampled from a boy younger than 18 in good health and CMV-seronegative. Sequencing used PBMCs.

Here the CDR3 reads CASSYHQENTEAFF. The CDR3 DNA reads as TGTGCCAGCAGTTACCATCAGGAGAACACTGAAGCTTTCTTT. J is TRBJ1-1 and V is TRBV6-5; D unclear. Trimming removed 2 bases at V and 1 base at J, with 8 bases between. This CDR3 has 14 amino acids. Per germline, CDR1 MNHEY and CDR2 SVGAGI.